This TCR beta chain was identified during a study of shared clonotypes between healthy human individuals. Data came from immunoSEQ multiplex PCR; TCRdb stores just in-frame clones and leaves some out. The sample yields around 1.9 million clones, approximately 92% seen once. The naive CD8 subset, CD45RO-negative cells positively selected for CCR7, excluded terminally differentiated effector memory CD45RA+ cells. This CDR3 has 15 amino acids. Between the trimmed V and J ends, which lost 0 bases and 4 bases, there was a span of 13 bases. The germline V gene encodes CDR1 LGHNA and CDR2 YNFKEQ. The study's findings and limits: It was observed that 5% to 6.5% of naive CD4 clonotypes were shared across several donors.

A note on this clone: Its matching antigen is unknown.

This TCR was recovered from a man aged 18 to 30 in good health. Some clones in this sample may be carry-over from other donors' samples. The chain employs TRBV4-2 and TRBJ2-7, with D maybe TRBD2 (6 bases). Sequenced input: naive CD8+ T cells from PBMCs. The CDR3 nucleotides read TGTGCCAGCAGCCAAGATCGGAGCGGGTGGTACGAGCAGTACTTC. It yields the protein CASSQDRSGWYEQYF.